This T cell receptor (beta chain) emerged from a study of cytomegalovirus exposure and HLA in healthy donors. Regarding the study as a whole: What a later analysis showed was that several of the most significant clusters appeared linked to common viral pathogens.

The PCR used 60 Vbeta and 13 Jbeta primers. Only in-frame clones appear in the TCRdb table, and some are missing; sequencing was by immunoSEQ multiplex PCR. The data show about 140,000 clones, with roughly 80% seen just once and roughly 4.7% held by the top ten. This CDR3 is built from 15 residues. Germline V gene data show CDR1 as SGHTA and CDR2 as FQGNSA. V lost 1 base and J 4 bases, leaving 13 bases between the germline ends. As for this clone: The antigen is undetermined.

The chain recombines TRBV7-2 with TRBJ1-1; TRBD1 is a possible D gene (6 bases). Sequenced material: PBMCs. The clonotype originates from a man between 35 and 55 years old in good health and CMV-seronegative. The CDR3 protein is CASSLVQGLGTEAFF. DNA for the CDR3: TGTGCCAGCAGCTTAGTTCAGGGGCTGGGCACTGAAGCTTTCTTT.